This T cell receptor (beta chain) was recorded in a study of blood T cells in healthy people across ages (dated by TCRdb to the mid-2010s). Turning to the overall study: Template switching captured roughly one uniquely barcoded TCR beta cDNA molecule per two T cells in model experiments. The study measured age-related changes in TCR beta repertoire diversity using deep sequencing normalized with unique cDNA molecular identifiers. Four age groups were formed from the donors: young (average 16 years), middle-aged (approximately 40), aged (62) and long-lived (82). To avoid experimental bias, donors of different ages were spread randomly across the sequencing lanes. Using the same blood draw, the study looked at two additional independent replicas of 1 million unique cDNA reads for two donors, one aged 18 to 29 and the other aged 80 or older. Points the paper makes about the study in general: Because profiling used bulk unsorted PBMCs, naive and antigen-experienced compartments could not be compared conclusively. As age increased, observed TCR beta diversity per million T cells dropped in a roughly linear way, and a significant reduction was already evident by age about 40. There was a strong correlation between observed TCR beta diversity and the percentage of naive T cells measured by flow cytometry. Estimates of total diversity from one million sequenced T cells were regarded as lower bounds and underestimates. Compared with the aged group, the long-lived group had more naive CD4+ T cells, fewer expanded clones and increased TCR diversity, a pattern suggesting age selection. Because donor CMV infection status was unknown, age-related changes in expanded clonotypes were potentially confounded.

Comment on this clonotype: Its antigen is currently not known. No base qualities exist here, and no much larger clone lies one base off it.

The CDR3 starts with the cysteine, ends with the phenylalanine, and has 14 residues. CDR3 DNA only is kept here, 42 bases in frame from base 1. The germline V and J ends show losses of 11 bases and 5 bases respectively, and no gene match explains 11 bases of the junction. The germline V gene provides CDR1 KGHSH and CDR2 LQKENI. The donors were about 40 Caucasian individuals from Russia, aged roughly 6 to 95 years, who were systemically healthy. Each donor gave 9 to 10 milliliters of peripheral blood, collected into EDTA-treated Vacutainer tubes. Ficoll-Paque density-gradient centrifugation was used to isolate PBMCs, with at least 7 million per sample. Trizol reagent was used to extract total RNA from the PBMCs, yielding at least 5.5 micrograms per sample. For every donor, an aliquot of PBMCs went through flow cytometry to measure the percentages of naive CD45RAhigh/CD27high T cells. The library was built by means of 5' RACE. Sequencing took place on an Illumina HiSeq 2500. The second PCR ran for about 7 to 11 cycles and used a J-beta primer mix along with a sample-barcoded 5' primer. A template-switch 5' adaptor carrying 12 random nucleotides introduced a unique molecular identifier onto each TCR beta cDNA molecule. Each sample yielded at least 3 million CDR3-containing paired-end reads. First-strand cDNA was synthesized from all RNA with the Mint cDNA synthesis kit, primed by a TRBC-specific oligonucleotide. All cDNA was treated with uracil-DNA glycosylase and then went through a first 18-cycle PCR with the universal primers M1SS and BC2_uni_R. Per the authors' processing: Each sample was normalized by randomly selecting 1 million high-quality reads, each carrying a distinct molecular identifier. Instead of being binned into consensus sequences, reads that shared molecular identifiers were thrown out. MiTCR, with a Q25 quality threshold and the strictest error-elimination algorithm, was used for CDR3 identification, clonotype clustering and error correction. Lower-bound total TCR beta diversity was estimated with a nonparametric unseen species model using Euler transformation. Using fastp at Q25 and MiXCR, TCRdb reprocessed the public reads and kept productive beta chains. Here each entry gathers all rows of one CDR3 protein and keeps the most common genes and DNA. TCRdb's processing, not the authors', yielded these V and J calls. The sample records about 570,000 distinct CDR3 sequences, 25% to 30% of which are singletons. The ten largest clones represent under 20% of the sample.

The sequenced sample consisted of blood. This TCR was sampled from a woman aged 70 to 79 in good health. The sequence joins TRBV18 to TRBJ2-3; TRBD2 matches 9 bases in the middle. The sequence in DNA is TGTGCCGCCGGAGCGGGGGGACCGGAAGATACGCAGTATTTT. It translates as CAAGAGGPEDTQYF.